The clone carrying this TCR beta chain was observed once. These data come from a study of blood T cell repertoires in COVID-19. About the research overall: Material from acute and convalescent COVID-19 was sourced from the United States, Italy and Spain. Sources were T cells, B-cell-depleted T cells, or PBMCs; the material itself was cDNA or gDNA.

As originally analysed: Reference gene primer amplification yielded estimated nucleated cell counts. The repertoire was sequenced with immunoSEQ multiplex PCR; TCRdb's copy has only in-frame clones and lacks some. That table furnishes V, J and clone size, whereas the DNA furnished D and trimming. The sample has over 90,000 clones; 70% to 90% are singletons. Between the trimmed V and J ends, which lost 6 bases and 2 bases, there was a span of 14 bases. Germline values: CDR1 MNHNY, CDR2 SVGAGI (reference sequence). This CDR3 has 14 residues. The receptor was isolated from a man between 40 and 49 years old with active or convalescent COVID-19. Sequenced material: peripheral blood. The chain has TRBV6-6 and TRBJ2-7; a weak D match, TRBD2 (5 bases). The CDR3 DNA reads as TGTGCCAGCAGCCCCCCGGGGTGGGCCTACGAGCAGTACTTC. Translated: CASSPPGWAYEQYF.